This TCR beta chain was captured by sequencing in a study of a mutant IDH1 vaccine in newly diagnosed glioma. About the study: Earlier treatment was radiotherapy, temozolomide, or both, with most getting both.

Data came from immunoSEQ multiplex PCR; TCRdb stores just in-frame clones and leaves some out. This table has around 18,000 clones, roughly 96% appearing once. CDR3 length equals 14 residues. V was pared by 4 bases and J by 3 bases, with 9 bases between. Germline loops: CDR1 SGHVS, CDR2 FQNEAQ. Specified time point: baseline, week 1 (first vaccination visit). Described treatment: pre-vaccination baseline after standard-of-care therapy. The clonotype originates from a woman younger than 30 with glioma. Some clones in this sample may be carry-over from other donors' samples. This chain joins TRBV7-8 and TRBJ1-4; D uncertain. The input for sequencing was peripheral blood mononuclear cells (PBMCs), taken from a glioma patient treated with radiotherapy, temozolomide or both. CDR3 residues: CASSYVGSNEKLFF. CDR3 nucleotide sequence: TGTGCCAGCAGCTACGTGGGTTCTAATGAAAAACTGTTTTTT.